This TCR beta chain was sequenced in a study of blood T cell repertoires in COVID-19. As for the study in general: Spain, Italy and the United States supplied samples that represented acute and convalescent COVID-19. Sources were T cells, B-cell-depleted T cells, or PBMCs; the material itself was cDNA or gDNA.

This CDR3 has 19 amino acids. CDR1 and CDR2 from the germline V gene are ENHRY and SYGVKD. V gave up 0 bases and J gave up 1 base; unmatched junction bases: 9. As handled by the study authors: It was from reference gene primer amplification that nucleated cell counts were estimated. The protocol was immunoSEQ multiplex PCR, while the TCRdb copy is restricted to in-frame clones and leaves out a portion. V, J and clone size are those of that table, while D and trimming were read from the DNA. The sample contains approximately 76,000 clones, approximately 89% of which appear only once. J is TRBJ2-6 and V is TRBV10-3, with 7 bases that match TRBD1. The sequencing input was peripheral blood. This receptor was taken from a woman aged 55 to 70 with acute or convalescent COVID-19. The DNA of the CDR3 is TGTGCCATCAGTGAGTCGGAAAGGGGGCGTTTATCTGGGGCCAACGTCCTGACTTTC. As protein: CAISESERGRLSGANVLTF.